This T cell receptor beta chain originates from a study of response to subunit inactivated influenza vaccine. Study findings and constraints: Authors proposed each seasonal influenza vaccination draws in few new T cells.

This clonotype was observed a few times. Its antigen is unknown. Trimming shortened V by 3 bases and J by 3 bases, and 9 bases separated the two germline ends. CDR3 length: 12 residues. Germline V gene lookup returns CDR1 DFQATT and CDR2 SNEGSKA (reference sequence). TCRdb fed the RT-PCR reads into MiXCR, producing one record per CDR3 protein. The data contain 500,000 to 550,000 distinct CDR3 sequences, 7.6% of them singletons. This clonotype was sampled from a man between 50 and 75 years old who received an inactivated influenza vaccine. This sequence joins TRBV20-1 and TRBJ2-7; D is unclear. The starting material was PBMCs from blood, obtained roughly 24 months after vaccination. The CDR3 sequence: CSASPVHYEQYF. As DNA, the CDR3 is TGCAGTGCTAGCCCAGTTCACTACGAGCAGTACTTC.